These 18 T cell receptor beta chains originate from one sample sequenced in a study of post-analysis software for immune sequencing data. Study findings and constraints: Patients used roughly five TRBV segments, including TRBV5-6, TRBV5-1 and TRBV20-1, more often than controls.

Unique molecular identifiers were present in the TCR beta cDNA libraries. TCRdb re-called the PCR reads with MiXCR, one entry per CDR3 protein. The table has 820,000 or so distinct CDR3 sequences, approximately 57% seen once; the top ten hold 4.6%. These receptors are not linked to any known antigen. Sequenced input: blood. The receptors come from a girl aged 5 to 17 with multiple sclerosis.

In DNA, the CDR3 is TGTGCCAGCAAAAGTAATAAGGACTATGGCTACACCTTC. This translates into CASKSNKDYGYTF. The V gene is TRBV9, the J gene TRBJ1-2; D gene uncertain. CDR3 length: 13 amino acids. CDR1 and CDR2 from the germline V gene are SGDLS and YYNGEE. Trimming took off 6 bases at V and 3 bases at J, with 12 bases between the two ends.

The chain carries TRBV29-1 and TRBJ1-2; 11 positions agree with TRBD1. CDR1 SQVTM and CDR2 ANQGSEA come from the germline V gene. With V trimmed by 6 bases and J by 2 bases, 8 bases remained unmatched. This CDR3 spans 15 amino acids. DNA for the CDR3: TGCAGCGTGGCGGCCGGGACAGGGGGAAACTATGGCTACACCTTC. Amino acid sequence: CSVAAGTGGNYGYTF.

The genes are TRBV29-1 and TRBJ2-7; TRBD1 matches 11 bases. The germline V gene encodes CDR1 SQVTM and CDR2 ANQGSEA. V was pared by 2 bases and J by 3 bases, with 3 bases of the junction left unmatched. There are 14 residues in the CDR3. The CDR3 DNA reads as TGCAGCGTTGAAAGGGGGACAGGGGGCTACGAGCAGTACTTC. This gives the protein CSVERGTGGYEQYF.

The rearrangement links TRBV7-2 to TRBJ1-5; a weak D match, TRBD1 (5 bases). The V end lost 0 bases, the J end lost 2 bases, and 14 bases lay between the germline ends. The CDR3 covers 17 residues. Germline V gene sequence: CDR1 SGHTA, CDR2 FQGNSA. The CDR3 DNA is TGTGCCAGCAGCTTAGCGCTAACGGGAGGGGGCAATCAGCCCCAGCATTTT. Its protein product is CASSLALTGGGNQPQHF.

The genes are TRBV3-1 and TRBJ1-2; D not certain. Germline CDR1 is LGHDT and CDR2 is YNNKEL (reference sequence). Trimming pared 2 bases from V and 10 bases from J, leaving 8 bases between. The CDR3 sequence is 11 residues long. CDR3 region: CASSQSAFYTF. CDR3 sequence (DNA): TGTGCCAGCAGCCAATCGGCCTTCTACACCTTC.

This chain links TRBV20-1 with TRBJ2-5; 8 positions agree with TRBD2. The CDR3 is 15 amino acids. Germline V CDR1 and CDR2: DFQATT, SNEGSKA (reference sequence). V lost 0 bases to trimming and J lost 4 bases; unmatched junction nucleotides: 7. The CDR3 DNA reads TGCAGTGCTAGAGACCAGCGGGAGTTGGGAGAGACCCAGTACTTC. Translated: CSARDQRELGETQYF.

A few counts support this clonotype. This chain joins TRBV29-1 and TRBJ1-1, with D unclear. The germline V gene has CDR1 SQVTM and CDR2 ANQGSEA. The V gene lost 4 bases and the J gene lost 0 bases, with 12 bases spanning the gap. This CDR3 is 14 amino acids long. CDR3 sequence (DNA): TGCAGCGTTGCCTTGGGAGGCCTGAACACTGAAGCTTTCTTT. Protein sequence: CSVALGGLNTEAFF. Looking up the rest from reference TRBV29-1 and TRBJ1-1 gives the full variable domain: SAVISQKPSRDICQRGTSLTIQCQVDSQVTMMFWYRQQPGQSLTLIATANQGSEATYESGFVIDKFPISRPNLTFSTLTVSNMSPEDSSIYLCSVALGGLNTEAFFGQGTRLTVV.

This chain connects TRBV7-9 to TRBJ2-7; maybe TRBD2 (6 bases). TRBJ2-5 matches the DNA end more closely, so the J call is doubtful. CDR3 length: 14 residues. Germline values: CDR1 SEHNR, CDR2 FQNEAQ (reference sequence). The CDR3, as DNA: TGTGCCAGCAGCCCCCCCGGGGGTCCCGCGACCCAGTACTTC. It yields the protein CASSPPGGPATQYF.

The chain joins TRBV18 to TRBJ2-1, with 7 bases matching TRBD2. CDR3 length: 17 amino acids. CDR1 and CDR2 (germline): KGHSH, LQKENI. V lost 0 bases and J lost 0; bases outside the gene matches: 5. CDR3 amino acids: CASSPPDRDYSYNEQFF. The CDR3 region has the DNA TGTGCCAGCTCACCACCTGATCGGGACTACTCCTACAATGAGCAGTTCTTC.

This clonotype was found once. V is TRBV20-1 and J is TRBJ2-3; 9 bases are shared with TRBD2. The germline V gene encodes CDR1 DFQATT and CDR2 SNEGSKA (reference sequence). CDR3 length equals 17 residues. J was trimmed by 3 bases and V by 0 bases; bases with no gene match: 10. CDR3 sequence (DNA): TGCAGTGCTAGAGATCCCCAGCGGGAGGAGGTGACAGATACGCAGTATTTT. It encodes CSARDPQREEVTDTQYF.

The chain is built from TRBV6-1 and TRBJ2-1, with 9 bases identical to TRBD2. Trimming took 5 bases from V and 12 from J; bases not matched to a gene: 5. This CDR3 comprises 12 residues. Germline V CDR1 and CDR2: MNHNS, SASEGT. CDR3 in DNA: TGTGCCAGCAGTTCGAGCGGGGGGCGGCAGTTCTTC. As protein: CASSSSGGRQFF.

Concerning this clonotype: The junction shows a germline mismatch at one end, possibly a read error. The chain joins TRBV3-1 to TRBJ2-1; D perhaps matches TRBD1 (5 bases). This CDR3 has 18 amino acids. Germline V gives CDR1 LGHDT, CDR2 YNNKEL (reference sequence). CDR3 amino acids: CASSQEGVKWGAYNEQFF. The CDR3 bases are TGTGCCAGCAGTCAAGAAGGGGTTAAGTGGGGCGCCTACAATGAGCAGTTCTTC.

The chain uses TRBV28 and TRBJ2-4; TRBD1 might be the D (6 bases). V was pared by 7 bases and J by 3 bases, with 16 bases between. The CDR3 is 15 residues long. In germline, CDR1 is MDHEN, CDR2 SYDVKM. The CDR3: CASKRRQEDKNIQYF. Written as DNA, the CDR3 is TGTGCCAGCAAACGCAGACAGGAGGACAAAAACATTCAGTACTTC.

This clonotype occurred a few times. The chain is built from TRBV7-2 and TRBJ2-4; tentatively, D is TRBD2 (6 bases). The J call is uncertain, as TRBJ2-7 better fits the DNA end. This CDR3 comprises 15 residues. CDR1 is SGHTA and CDR2 is FQGNSA in the germline V gene. CDR3 in amino acids: CASSLGASALDEQYF. As DNA, the CDR3 is TGTGCCAGCAGCTTAGGGGCTAGCGCACTCGACGAGCAGTACTTC.

The chain recombines TRBV2 with TRBJ2-4, with TRBD2 matching over 13 bases. The J call is doubtful: the DNA matches TRBJ2-7 better. Germline V gene data show CDR1 as SNHLY and CDR2 as FYNNEI. The CDR3 has 16 residues. CDR3 sequence reads: CASKGLAGPLAVEQYF. The CDR3 DNA sequence: TGTGCCAGCAAGGGACTAGCGGGACCGCTCGCGGTCGAGCAGTACTTC.

V is TRBV18 and J is TRBJ2-3, with TRBD2 matching 11 bases. This CDR3 contains 17 residues. J lost 9 bases, V lost 3 bases, and 14 bases had no gene match. Per germline, CDR1 KGHSH and CDR2 LQKENI. The CDR3 DNA sequence: TGTGCCAGCTCACCCGGTTCCGGGACTAGCGGTTCTGCGACGCAGTATTTT. It specifies CASSPGSGTSGSATQYF.

The chain uses TRBV12-3 or TRBV12-4 and TRBJ2-1; 8 positions agree with TRBD2. This CDR3 is 14 amino acids long. The junction had 6 bases not matched to a gene; V was cut back by 4 bases and J by 7 bases. CDR3 region: CASSSTGTSNEQFF. The CDR3 nucleotides are TGTGCCAGCAGTTCTACCGGGACTAGTAATGAGCAGTTCTTC.

The genes are TRBV20-1 and TRBJ2-1, with a tentative D call TRBD2 (6 bases). In germline, CDR1 is DFQATT, CDR2 SNEGSKA (reference sequence). V lost 0 bases to trimming and J lost 3 bases, with 9 bases between them. The CDR3 runs to 14 residues. The CDR3, as DNA: TGCAGTGCTAGAGACGGCGGGAACTACAATGAGCAGTTCTTC. This translates into CSARDGGNYNEQFF.